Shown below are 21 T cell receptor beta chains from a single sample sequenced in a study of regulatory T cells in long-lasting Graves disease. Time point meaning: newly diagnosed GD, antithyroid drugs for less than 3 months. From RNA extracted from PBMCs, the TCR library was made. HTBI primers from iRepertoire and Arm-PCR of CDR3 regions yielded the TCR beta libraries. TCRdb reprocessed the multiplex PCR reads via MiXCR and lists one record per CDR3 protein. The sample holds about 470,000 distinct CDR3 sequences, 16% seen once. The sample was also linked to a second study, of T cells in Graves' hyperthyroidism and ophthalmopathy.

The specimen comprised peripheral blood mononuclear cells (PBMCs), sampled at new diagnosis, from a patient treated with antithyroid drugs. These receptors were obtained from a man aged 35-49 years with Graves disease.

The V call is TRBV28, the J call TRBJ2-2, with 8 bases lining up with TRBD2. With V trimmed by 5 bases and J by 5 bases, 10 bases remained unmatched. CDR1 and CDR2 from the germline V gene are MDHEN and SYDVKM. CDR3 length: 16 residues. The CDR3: CASSILADEETGELFF. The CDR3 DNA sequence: TGTGCCAGCAGTATACTAGCGGACGAGGAGACCGGGGAGCTGTTTTTT.

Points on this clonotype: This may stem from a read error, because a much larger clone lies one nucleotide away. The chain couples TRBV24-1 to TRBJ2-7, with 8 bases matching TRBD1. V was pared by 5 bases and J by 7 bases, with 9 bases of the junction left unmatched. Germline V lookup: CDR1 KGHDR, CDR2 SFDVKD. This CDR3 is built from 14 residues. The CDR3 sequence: CATSVEDRAHEQYF. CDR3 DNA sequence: TGTGCCACCAGTGTCGAGGACAGGGCACATGAGCAGTACTTC.

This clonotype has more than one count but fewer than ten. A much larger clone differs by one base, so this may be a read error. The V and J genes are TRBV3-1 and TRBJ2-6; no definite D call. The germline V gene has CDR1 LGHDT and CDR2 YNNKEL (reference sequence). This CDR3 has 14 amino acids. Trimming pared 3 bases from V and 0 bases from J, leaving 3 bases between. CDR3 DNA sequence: TGTGCCAGCAGCCAGACCTCTGGGGCCAACGTCCTGACTTTC. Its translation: CASSQTSGANVLTF.

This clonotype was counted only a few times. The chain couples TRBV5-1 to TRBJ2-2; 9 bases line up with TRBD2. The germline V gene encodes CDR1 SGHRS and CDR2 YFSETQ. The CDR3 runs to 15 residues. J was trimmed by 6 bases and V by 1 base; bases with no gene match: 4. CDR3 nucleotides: TGCGCCAGCAGCTTGTTAGCGGGAGAACCCGGGGAGCTGTTTTTT. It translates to CASSLLAGEPGELFF.

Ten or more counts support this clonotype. CDR3 DNA: TGCAGTGCTAGTCACAGGGGGCGTTTTATTCAGTACTTC. Translation: CSASHRGRFIQYF. The chain carries TRBV20-1 and TRBJ2-4, with 9 positions matching TRBD1. There are 13 residues in the CDR3. CDR1 and CDR2 (germline): DFQATT, SNEGSKA (reference sequence). The V and J ends lost 3 bases and 10 bases, in that order; junction bases with no gene match: 7.

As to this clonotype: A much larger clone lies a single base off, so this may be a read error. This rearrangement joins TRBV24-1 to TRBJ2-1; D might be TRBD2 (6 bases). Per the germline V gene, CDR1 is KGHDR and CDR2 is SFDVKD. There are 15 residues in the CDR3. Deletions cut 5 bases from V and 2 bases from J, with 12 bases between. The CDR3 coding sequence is TGTGCCACCAGTGGTCCCGGAGGGACCTACAATGAGCAGTTCTTC. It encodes CATSGPGGTYNEQFF.

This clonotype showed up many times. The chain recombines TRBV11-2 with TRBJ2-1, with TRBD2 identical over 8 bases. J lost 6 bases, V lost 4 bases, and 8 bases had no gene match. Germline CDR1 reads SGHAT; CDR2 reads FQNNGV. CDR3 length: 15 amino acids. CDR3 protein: CASSSDSGGGNEQFF. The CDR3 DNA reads TGTGCCAGCAGCTCCGACTCCGGGGGGGGCAATGAGCAGTTCTTC.

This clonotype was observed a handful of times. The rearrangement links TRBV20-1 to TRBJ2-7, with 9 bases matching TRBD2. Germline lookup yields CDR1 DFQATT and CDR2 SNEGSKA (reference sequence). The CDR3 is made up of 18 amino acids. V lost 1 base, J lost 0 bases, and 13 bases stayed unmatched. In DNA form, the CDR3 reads TGCAGTGCTAGAGGGGGCGTGACTAGCGGCCGTAGCTCCTACGAGCAGTACTTC. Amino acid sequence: CSARGGVTSGRSSYEQYF.

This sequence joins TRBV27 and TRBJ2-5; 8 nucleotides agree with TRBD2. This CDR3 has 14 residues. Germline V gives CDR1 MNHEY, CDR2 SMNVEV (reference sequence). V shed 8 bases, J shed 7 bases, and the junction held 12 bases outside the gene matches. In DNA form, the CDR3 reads TGTGCCAGCGCCTCATCCGGGACTAGAGGGACCCAGTACTTC. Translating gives CASASSGTRGTQYF.

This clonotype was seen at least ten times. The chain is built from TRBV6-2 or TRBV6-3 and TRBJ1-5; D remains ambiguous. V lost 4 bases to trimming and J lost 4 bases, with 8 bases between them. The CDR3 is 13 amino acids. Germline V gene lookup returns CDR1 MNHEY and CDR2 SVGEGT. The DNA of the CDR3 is TGTGCCAGCAGTTCTACCACTAATCAGCCCCAGCATTTT. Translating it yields CASSSTTNQPQHF.

CDR3: CASSLSGTPNYGYTF. In DNA form, the CDR3 reads TGTGCCAGTAGTCTCTCCGGAACGCCCAACTATGGCTACACCTTC. The chain carries TRBV19 and TRBJ1-2; D ambiguous. Germline V gives CDR1 LNHDA, CDR2 SQIVND (reference sequence). V gave up 5 bases and J gave up 2 bases, with 15 bases separating them. The CDR3 is 15 amino acids.

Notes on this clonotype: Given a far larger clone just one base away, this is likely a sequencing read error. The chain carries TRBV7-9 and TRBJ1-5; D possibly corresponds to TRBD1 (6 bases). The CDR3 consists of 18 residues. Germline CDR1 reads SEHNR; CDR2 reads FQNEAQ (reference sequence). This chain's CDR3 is CASSQRLGGTNSNRPQHF. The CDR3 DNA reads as TGTGCCAGCAGCCAACGCCTAGGGGGGACAAATAGCAATCGGCCCCAGCATTTT.

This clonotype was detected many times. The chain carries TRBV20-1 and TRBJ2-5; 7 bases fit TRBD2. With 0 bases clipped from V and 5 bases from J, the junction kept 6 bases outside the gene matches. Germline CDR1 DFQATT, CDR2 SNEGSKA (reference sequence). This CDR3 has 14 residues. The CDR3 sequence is CSARDRDYGETQYF. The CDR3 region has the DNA TGCAGTGCTAGAGACCGGGACTACGGGGAGACCCAGTACTTC.

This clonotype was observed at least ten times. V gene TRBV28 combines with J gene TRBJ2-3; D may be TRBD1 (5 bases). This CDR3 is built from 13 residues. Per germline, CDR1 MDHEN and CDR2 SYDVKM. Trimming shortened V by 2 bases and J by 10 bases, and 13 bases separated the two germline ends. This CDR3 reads CASSLPGAASQYF. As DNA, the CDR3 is TGTGCCAGCAGTTTACCTGGGGCTGCGTCGCAGTATTTT.

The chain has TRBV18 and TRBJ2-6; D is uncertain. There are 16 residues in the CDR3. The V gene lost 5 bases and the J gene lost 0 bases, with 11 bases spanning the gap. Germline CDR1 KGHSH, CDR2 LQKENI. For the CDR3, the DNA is TGTGCCAGCTCATCCGCCTTCGCCTCTGGGGCCAACGTCCTGACTTTC. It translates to CASSSAFASGANVLTF.

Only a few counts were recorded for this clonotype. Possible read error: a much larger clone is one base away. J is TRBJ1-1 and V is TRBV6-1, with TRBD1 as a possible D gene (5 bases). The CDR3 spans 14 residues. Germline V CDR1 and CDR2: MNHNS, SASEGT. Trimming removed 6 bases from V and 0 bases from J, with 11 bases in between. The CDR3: CASRAGRVNTEAFF. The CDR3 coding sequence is TGTGCCAGCAGAGCGGGACGGGTGAACACTGAAGCTTTCTTT.

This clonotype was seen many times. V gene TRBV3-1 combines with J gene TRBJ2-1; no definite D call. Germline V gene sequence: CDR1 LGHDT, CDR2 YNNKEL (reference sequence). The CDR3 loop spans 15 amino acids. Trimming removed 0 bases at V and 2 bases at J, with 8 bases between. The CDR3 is CASSQDVATYNEQFF. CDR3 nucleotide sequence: TGTGCCAGCAGCCAAGATGTGGCAACCTACAATGAGCAGTTCTTC.

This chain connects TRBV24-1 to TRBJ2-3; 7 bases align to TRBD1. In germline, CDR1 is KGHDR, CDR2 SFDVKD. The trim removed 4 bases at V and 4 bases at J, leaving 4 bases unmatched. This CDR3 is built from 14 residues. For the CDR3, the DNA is TGTGCCACCAGTGAACCTACAGGGGCAGATACGCAGTATTTT. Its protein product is CATSEPTGADTQYF.

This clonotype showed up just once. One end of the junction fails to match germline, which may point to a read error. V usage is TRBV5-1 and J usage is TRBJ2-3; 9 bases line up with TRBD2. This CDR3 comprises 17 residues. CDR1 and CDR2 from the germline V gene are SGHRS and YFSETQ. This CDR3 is CASSQGGSGSGADTQYF. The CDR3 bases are TGTGCCAGCAGCCAGGGGGGTAGCGGGAGTGGTGCAGATACGCAGTATTTT.

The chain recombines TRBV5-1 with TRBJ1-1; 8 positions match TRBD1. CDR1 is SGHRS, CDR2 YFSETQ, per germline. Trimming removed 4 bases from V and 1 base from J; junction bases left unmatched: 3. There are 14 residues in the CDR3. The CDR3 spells CASSAGQANTEAFF. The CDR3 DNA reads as TGCGCCAGCAGCGCGGGACAGGCGAACACTGAAGCTTTCTTT.

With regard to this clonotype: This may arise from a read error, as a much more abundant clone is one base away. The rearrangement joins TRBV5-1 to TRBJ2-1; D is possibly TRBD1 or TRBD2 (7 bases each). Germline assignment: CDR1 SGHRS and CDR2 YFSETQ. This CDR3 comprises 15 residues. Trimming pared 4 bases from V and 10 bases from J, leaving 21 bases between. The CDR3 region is CASSRTRGGIREQFF. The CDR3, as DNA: TGCGCCAGCAGCAGGACTAGAGGGGGCATTCGGGAGCAGTTCTTC.